A selection of T cell receptor beta chains follows, all from one sample in a study of radiotherapy plus CTLA-4 blockade in lung cancer. The method was immunoSEQ multiplex PCR; TCRdb's version includes in-frame clones alone and lacks a portion of them. The data contain over 80,000 clones, about four fifths of them singletons. This sample comprised peripheral blood, obtained from a patient treated with radiotherapy plus ipilimumab. These receptor sequences come from a human donor with non-small cell lung cancer who had stable disease on radiotherapy plus ipilimumab. Both conserved end residues are part of each CDR3. Each record gives: D gene, clone size, J gene, V gene, CDR3 DNA, CDR3 protein. The D gene is left open where the match is weak. Some rows mark clone size as missing; the rest say once, few, many or name a class of expanded clone.

>-|-|TRBJ2-7|TRBV5-1
TGCGCCAGCAGCGGGACTCCGACCAGCTCCTACGAGCAGTACTTC
CASSGTPTSSYEQYF
>-|-|TRBJ1-1|TRBV15
TGTGCCACCAGCAGAGTGGGGACTCTAGCTTTCTTT
CATSRVGTLAFF
>-|-|TRBJ1-2|TRBV7-2
TGTGCCAGCAGACCTACGGACGGACCCTATGGCTACACCTTC
CASRPTDGPYGYTF
>TRBD1|-|TRBJ1-5|TRBV2
TGTGCCAGCAGACAGGGGGCTGGGAGCAATCAGCCCCAGCATTTT
CASRQGAGSNQPQHF
>-|-|TRBJ2-7|TRBV28
TGTGCCAGCAGCTTACAGGGAAACTCCTACGAGCAGTACTTC
CASSLQGNSYEQYF
>-|-|TRBJ2-1|TRBV7-3
TGTGCCAGTGAGGGCGGGAATCGGCCTCGGGAGCAGTTCTTC
CASEGGNRPREQFF
>-|-|TRBJ2-7|TRBV9
TGTGCCAGCAGTCCTCGAGGGGGGGAGTACGAGCAGTACTTC
CASSPRGGEYEQYF
>TRBD1|-|TRBJ1-5|TRBV28
TGTGCCAGCAGTTTATATCCAGGGGGATTATATCAGCCCCAGCATTTT
CASSLYPGGLYQPQHF
>-|few|TRBJ2-7|TRBV18
TGTGCCAGCTCCCTCGACAGATACGAGCAGTACTTC
CASSLDRYEQYF
>TRBD1|-|TRBJ1-4|TRBV27
TGTGCCAGCAGTTTATCGGGGACAGGGAGAGGAGAAAAACTGTTTTTT
CASSLSGTGRGEKLFF
>-|-|TRBJ2-3|TRBV6-1
TGTGCCACCGCCCGGGGGCTTTCCACAGATACGCAGTATTTT
CATARGLSTDTQYF
>-|-|TRBJ2-5|TRBV6-1
TGTGCCAGCAGGGGGTTGACACAAAGCGGGGAGACCCAGTACTTC
CASRGLTQSGETQYF
>-|few|TRBJ2-2|TRBV2
TGTGCCAACAAGGGGGACGCGAACACCGGGGAGCTGTTTTTT
CANKGDANTGELFF
>-|-|TRBJ1-2|TRBV19
TGTGCCAGTAGTATAAATGTGCAGGGTCGTAACTATGGCTACACCTTC
CASSINVQGRNYGYTF
>TRBD1|once|TRBJ1-2|TRBV9
TGTGCCAGCAGCGCCGCAGGGGGCCGTGGCTATGGCTACACCTTC
CASSAAGGRGYGYTF
>TRBD2|-|TRBJ2-1|TRBV7-3
TGTGCCAGCAGCTTAAGGCCATCAGCGGGGGTGCCGAGCTCCTACAATGAGCAGTTCTTC
CASSLRPSAGVPSSYNEQFF
>TRBD1|-|TRBJ2-1|TRBV28
TGTGCCAGCAGTACCCCGGGACAGGGGTTCTCCTACAATGAGCAGTTCTTC
CASSTPGQGFSYNEQFF
>-|-|TRBJ2-2|TRBV2
TGTGCCACCTTGGTCACCGGGGAGCTGTTTTTT
CATLVTGELFF
>-|-|TRBJ2-5|TRBV5-1
TGCGCCAGCAGCGAAGCGGAGACCCAGTACTTC
CASSEAETQYF
>TRBD2|-|TRBJ2-1|TRBV7-2
TGTGCCAGCAGCTTAGCCCTAGCGGGGATGTTGAATGAGCAGTTCTTC
CASSLALAGMLNEQFF
>-|-|TRBJ1-6|TRBV18
TGTGCCAGCTCACCGGACAGTCATGGTAATTCACCCCTCCACTTT
CASSPDSHGNSPLHF
>-|few|TRBJ2-6|TRBV6-1
TGTGCCAGCAGTGAACAAAACTCTGGGGCCAACGTCCTGACTTTC
CASSEQNSGANVLTF
>-|few|TRBJ2-1|TRBV11-1
TGTGCCAGCAGCCGCATTACGGAAAACTTATACAATGAGCAGTTCTTC
CASSRITENLYNEQFF
>-|-|TRBJ2-7|TRBV11-2
TGTGCCAGCAGCTCCTTCGTGGAGTTCTACGAGCAGTACTTC
CASSSFVEFYEQYF
>-|few|TRBJ2-2|TRBV27
TGTGCCAGCAGTTACGGGGACGCCATGGGCGGGGAGCTGTTTTTT
CASSYGDAMGGELFF
>-|-|TRBJ2-1|TRBV28
TGTGCCAGCAGATTTCCGGGACCGGGGGCTTTGGGGGGCCGGCCTGAGCAGTTCTTC
CASRFPGPGALGGRPEQFF
>-|-|TRBJ2-3|TRBV27
TGTGCCAGCAGTTTGGGTTCTATCCGCACAGATACGCAGTATTTT
CASSLGSIRTDTQYF
>-|-|TRBJ2-1|TRBV19
TGTGCCAGTAGTATTGACCGTTCGTCCTACAATGAGCAGTTCTTC
CASSIDRSSYNEQFF
>TRBD1|-|TRBJ1-3|TRBV18
TGTGCCAGCTCACCAAACAGGGGGAGCTCTGGAAACACCATATATTTT
CASSPNRGSSGNTIYF
>TRBD2|-|TRBJ2-1|TRBV28
TGTGCCAGCAGTTCTACCCCTAGCGGGGGGGACAATGAGCAGTTCTTC
CASSSTPSGGDNEQFF
>-|-|TRBJ2-1|TRBV29-1
TGCAGCGTTCAACAGACACTTTACAATGAGCAGTTCTTC
CSVQQTLYNEQFF
>-|-|TRBJ2-7|TRBV28
TGTGCCAGCAGTTCCCTCTACGAGCAGTACTTC
CASSSLYEQYF
>-|few|TRBJ1-1|TRBV19
TGTGCCAGTAGACATCGCACTGAAGCTTTCTTT
CASRHRTEAFF
>-|once|TRBJ1-5|TRBV30
TGTGCCTGGAGTGACGGGGGCAATCAGCCCCAGCATTTT
CAWSDGGNQPQHF
>-|-|TRBJ2-1|TRBV4-1
TGCGCCAGCAGCCTTGCTCAAACTCGGGGGGCCGGCAATGAGCAGTTCTTC
CASSLAQTRGAGNEQFF
>-|-|TRBJ2-5|TRBV28
TGTGCCAGCAGTGCGACAAACCAAGAGACCCAGTACTTC
CASSATNQETQYF
>-|-|TRBJ2-7|TRBV7-2
TGTGCCAGCAGCTTAGAGGTCCGCTACGAGCAGTACTTC
CASSLEVRYEQYF
>-|-|TRBJ2-7|TRBV10-3
TGTGCCATCAGTGAGGTTACAGGGATGCGCAACGAGCAGTACTTC
CAISEVTGMRNEQYF
>-|few|TRBJ1-4|TRBV7-3
TGTGCCAGCAGGCCCAAGATAACAGTAATGTCGGAGACTAATGAAAAACTGTTTTTT
CASRPKITVMSETNEKLFF
>TRBD1|-|TRBJ2-3|TRBV7-9
TGTGCCAGCAGCTTAGGAGACAGGGGCCTTCAAGATACGCAGTATTTT
CASSLGDRGLQDTQYF
>TRBD2|-|TRBJ2-7|TRBV28
TGTGCCAGCAGTTTCGAACTAGCGGGGGGGCCTGCCGAGCAGTACTTC
CASSFELAGGPAEQYF
>TRBD1|-|TRBJ2-1|TRBV18
TGTGCCAGCTCACCTGGGACAGGGGGCCTCAATGAGCAGTTCTTC
CASSPGTGGLNEQFF
>TRBD1|-|TRBJ2-2|TRBV5-6
TGTGCCAGCAGCTTGGGGGACAGCGGGGAGCTGTTTTTT
CASSLGDSGELFF
>TRBD1|-|TRBJ1-2|TRBV29-1
TGCAGCGTGAAGGTGGCAGGGGACAGGGATGTTGATGGCTACACCTTC
CSVKVAGDRDVDGYTF
>TRBD1|-|TRBJ1-1|TRBV5-1
TGCGCCAGCAATACAGGGGGCGCGGGTGAAGCTTTCTTT
CASNTGGAGEAFF
>TRBD1|-|TRBJ2-7|TRBV7-9
TGTGCCAGCAGCCAGATCTCAGGGGGCTACGAGCAGTACTTC
CASSQISGGYEQYF
>TRBD1|few|TRBJ1-2|TRBV19
TGTGCCAGTAGTACTGACAGGGGGCTCGGCGGCTACACCTTC
CASSTDRGLGGYTF
>-|-|TRBJ2-7|TRBV10-1
TGCGCCAGCCGCTTACATCGGTCCTACGAGCAGTACTTC
CASRLHRSYEQYF
>-|-|TRBJ2-3|TRBV5-1
TGCGCCAGCAGCTTGGCGCGACCCGCCTCTGGAGATACGCAGTATTTT
CASSLARPASGDTQYF
>TRBD2|-|TRBJ2-1|TRBV28
TGTGCCAGCAGTTTAACGGGGGGGCGTGCCAATGAGCAGTTCTTC
CASSLTGGRANEQFF
>TRBD1|-|TRBJ1-2|TRBV11-2
TGTGCCAGCAGCTTAGTTAGGGACAGGGTCTATGGCTACACCTTC
CASSLVRDRVYGYTF
>-|-|TRBJ2-2|TRBV5-6
TGTGCCAGCAGTCGCGACTCGTACACCGGGGAGCTGTTTTTT
CASSRDSYTGELFF
>-|-|TRBJ2-1|TRBV7-8
TGTGCCAGCAGCTTAAGAAAGACAGTCAATGAGCAGTTCTTC
CASSLRKTVNEQFF
>-|-|TRBJ2-3|TRBV5-1
TGCGCCAGCACCCAGGGGGGACTACAAGGAGATACGCAGTATTTT
CASTQGGLQGDTQYF
>-|few|TRBJ1-1|TRBV10-3
TGTGCCATCAGTGAGTCGGGCAGGGCTGAAGCTTTCTTT
CAISESGRAEAFF